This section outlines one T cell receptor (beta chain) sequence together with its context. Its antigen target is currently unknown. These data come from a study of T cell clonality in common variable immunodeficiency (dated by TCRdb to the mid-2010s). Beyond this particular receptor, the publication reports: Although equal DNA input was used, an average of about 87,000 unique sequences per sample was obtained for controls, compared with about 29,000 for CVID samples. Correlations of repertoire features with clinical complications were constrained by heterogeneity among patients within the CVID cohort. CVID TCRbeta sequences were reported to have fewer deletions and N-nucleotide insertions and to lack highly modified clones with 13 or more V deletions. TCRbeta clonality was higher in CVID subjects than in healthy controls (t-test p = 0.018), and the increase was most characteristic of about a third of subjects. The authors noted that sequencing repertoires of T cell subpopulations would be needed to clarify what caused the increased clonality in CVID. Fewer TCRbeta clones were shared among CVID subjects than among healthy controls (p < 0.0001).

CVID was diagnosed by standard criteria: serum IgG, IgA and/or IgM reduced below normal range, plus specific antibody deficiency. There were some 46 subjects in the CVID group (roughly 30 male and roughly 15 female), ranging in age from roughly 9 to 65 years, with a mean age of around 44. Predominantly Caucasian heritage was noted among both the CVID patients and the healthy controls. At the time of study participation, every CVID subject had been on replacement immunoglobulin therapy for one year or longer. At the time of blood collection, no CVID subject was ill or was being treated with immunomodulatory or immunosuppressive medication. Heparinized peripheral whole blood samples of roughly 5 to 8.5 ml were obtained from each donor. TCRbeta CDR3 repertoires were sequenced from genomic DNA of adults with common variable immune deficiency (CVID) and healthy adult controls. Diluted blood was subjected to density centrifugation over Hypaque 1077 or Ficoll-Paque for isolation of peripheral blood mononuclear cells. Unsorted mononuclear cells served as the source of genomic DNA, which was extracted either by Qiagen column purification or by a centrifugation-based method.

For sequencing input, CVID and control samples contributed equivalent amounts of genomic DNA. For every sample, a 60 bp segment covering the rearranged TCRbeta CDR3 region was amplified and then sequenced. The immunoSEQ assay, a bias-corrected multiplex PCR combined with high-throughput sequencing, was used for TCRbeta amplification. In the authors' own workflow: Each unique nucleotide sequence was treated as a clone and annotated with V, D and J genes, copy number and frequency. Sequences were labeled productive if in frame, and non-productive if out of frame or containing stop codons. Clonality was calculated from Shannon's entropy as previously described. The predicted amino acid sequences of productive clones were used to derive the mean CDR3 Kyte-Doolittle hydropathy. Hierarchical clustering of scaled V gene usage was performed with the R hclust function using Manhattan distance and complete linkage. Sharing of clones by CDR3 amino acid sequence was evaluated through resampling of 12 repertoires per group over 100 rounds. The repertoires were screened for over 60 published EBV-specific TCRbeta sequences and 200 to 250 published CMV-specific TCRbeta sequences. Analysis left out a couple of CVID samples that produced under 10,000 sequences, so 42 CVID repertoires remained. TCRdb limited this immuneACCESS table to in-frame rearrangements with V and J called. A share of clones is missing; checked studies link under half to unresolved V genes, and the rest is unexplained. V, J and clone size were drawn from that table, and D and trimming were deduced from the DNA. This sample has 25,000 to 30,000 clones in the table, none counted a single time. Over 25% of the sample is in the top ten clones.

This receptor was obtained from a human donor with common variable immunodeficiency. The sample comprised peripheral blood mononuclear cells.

CDR3 bases read: TGTGCCAGCAGTGAGTTTTCAGGAATCTACGAG. This translates into CASSEFSGIYE. The CDR3 in full is CASSEFSGIYEQYF. The chain is encoded by TRBV2 joined to TRBJ2-7; confidence is insufficient to name the D gene. The observed sequence ends 3 residues before the CDR3 terminus, with the missing tail filled in from the germline J gene. CDR1 is given as SNHLY and CDR2 as FYNNEI, both from the germline V gene. CDR3 length: 14 amino acids, cysteine to phenylalanine. The DNA has 33 bases, all within the CDR3, and is read from base 1. Cut back by 3 bases and 3 bases, the V and J ends lie 12 bases apart.